This T cell receptor beta chain was recorded in a study of beta chain features in type 1 diabetes. Study outcomes and limitations: Insertions were fewer and deletions more numerous at VDJ junctions in type 1 diabetes patients.

Expressed TCRB transcripts were sequenced because the entire RNA isolate underwent reverse transcription. Naive, central memory and regulatory T cell samples came to a mean of around 3.3 million reads. The repertoire was sequenced with immunoSEQ multiplex PCR; TCRdb's copy has only in-frame clones and lacks some. The sample carries under 500,000 clones, approximately 31% recorded once. On this clone: Its cognate antigen is unknown.

The germline V gene encodes CDR1 LGHNA and CDR2 YSLEER. The CDR3 totals 16 residues. Trimming shortened V by 0 bases and J by 1 base, and 11 bases separated the two germline ends. By way of CD45RO/CCR7/CD25/CD127/CD95/CD27, the CD4+ regulatory, stem cell-like memory, central memory and naive cells were sorted. The sequenced material came from naive CD4+ T cells from blood. The chain has TRBV4-3 and TRBJ2-3, with unresolved D. The receptor's source is a man aged 18 to 30 in good health. Here the CDR3 DNA reads TGCGCCAGCAGCCAAGATACCGGGTTGGGCACAGATACGCAGTATTTT. This translates into CASSQDTGLGTDTQYF.